The present T cell receptor beta chain was sequenced within a study of blood T cells in healthy people across ages. Study at large: The capture of about one barcoded beta molecule per two T cells was achieved by template switching.

Sample-barcoded 5' priming and a J-beta primer mix drove a second PCR of about 7 to 11 cycles. Using its own MiXCR run on the 5' RACE reads, TCRdb lists one record per CDR3 protein. The sample carries 500,000 to 700,000 distinct CDR3 sequences, about 28% recorded once. This clonotype was seen at least ten times. The material sequenced was blood. The source is a woman at least 80 years old in good health.

CDR3 in amino acids: CACSNFDEQYF. DNA of the CDR3: TGTGCCTGTTCTAATTTTGACGAGCAGTACTTC. The V gene is TRBV30, the J gene TRBJ2-7, with D unclear. The germline V gene encodes CDR1 GTSNPN and CDR2 SVGIG (reference sequence). Trimming left V 6 bases short and J 5 bases short, with 11 bases between. The length of the CDR3 is 11 residues.